This TCR beta chain was identified in a study of T cells in Graves' hyperthyroidism and ophthalmopathy. Graves' hyperthyroidism without ophthalmopathy progression within 18 months was termed stable. There are 17 residues in the CDR3. Germline CDR1 is SSHAT and CDR2 is FNYEAQ (reference sequence). V lost 5 bases, J lost 5 bases, and 15 bases stayed unmatched. Researchers took RNA transcripts and amplified the TCR beta CDR3 regions from them. First-round RT-PCR targeting the TCR CDR3 was performed with the HTBI primer set. TCRdb recomputed calls from the multiplex PCR reads with MiXCR, one row per CDR3 protein. The table includes roughly 96,000 distinct CDR3 sequences, over 50% detected once.

Sequenced: blood. The receptor's source is a woman in her thirties or forties with Graves' hyperthyroidism. V is TRBV7-7 and J is TRBJ1-2, with 9 bases matching TRBD1. The DNA for the CDR3 is TGTGCCAGCAGCCCAACCGGGACAGGGTATGTCATGTATGGCTACACCTTC. This encodes CASSPTGTGYVMYGYTF.